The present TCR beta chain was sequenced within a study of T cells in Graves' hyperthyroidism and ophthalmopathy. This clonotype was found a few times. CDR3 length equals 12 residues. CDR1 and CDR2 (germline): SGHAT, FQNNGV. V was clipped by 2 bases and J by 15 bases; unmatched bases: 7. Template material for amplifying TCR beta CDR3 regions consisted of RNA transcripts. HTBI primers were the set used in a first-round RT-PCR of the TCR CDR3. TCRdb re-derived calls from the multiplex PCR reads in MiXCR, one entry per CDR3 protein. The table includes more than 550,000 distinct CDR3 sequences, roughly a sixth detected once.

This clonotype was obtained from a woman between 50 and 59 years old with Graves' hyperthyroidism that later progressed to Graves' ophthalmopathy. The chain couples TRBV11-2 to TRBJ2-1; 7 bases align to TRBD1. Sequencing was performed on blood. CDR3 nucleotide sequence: TGTGCCAGCAGCTTATCTGGGACAGACCCGTTCTTC. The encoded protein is CASSLSGTDPFF.